This TCR beta chain was profiled in a study of blood T cell repertoires in COVID-19. The germline V gene encodes CDR1 MGHRA and CDR2 YSYEKL. Trimming removed 4 bases from V and 0 bases from J, with 15 bases in between. The CDR3 is 16 residues long. TCRdb's table, derived via immunoSEQ multiplex PCR, lists solely in-frame clones and lacks some. The table has fewer than 250,000 clones, around 83% seen once; the top ten hold approximately 6.5%. The receptor's source is a woman in her 40s who had recovered from COVID-19. This chain connects TRBV4-1 to TRBJ1-1; D is possibly TRBD1 (6 bases). Sequencing was carried out using PBMCs or T cells enriched from blood (not recorded which). CDR3 in DNA: TGCGCCAGCAGCCCACGGGACATGCAGCTGAACACTGAAGCTTTCTTT. The encoded protein is CASSPRDMQLNTEAFF.